A selection of T cell receptor beta chains follows, all from one sample in a study of T cell changes during pregnancy in multiple sclerosis. The protocol was immunoSEQ multiplex PCR, while the TCRdb copy is restricted to in-frame clones and leaves out a portion. The sample carries some 45,000 clones, 95% recorded once. The sequencing here drew on CD8+ T cells from peripheral blood mononuclear cells, taken in the first trimester of pregnancy. Receptors originate from a female donor with multiple sclerosis, enrolled in a pregnancy study. Both conserved end residues are trimmed from each CDR3. A D gene is named only where the DNA matches it firmly.

D gene: -; V gene: TRBV2; CDR3 protein: ASSALTAGQY
D gene: TRBD2; V gene: TRBV19; CDR3 protein: ASSPSSGTRLLEQF
D gene: TRBD2; V gene: TRBV9; CDR3 protein: ASSSGTSGSSDTQY
D gene: -; V gene: TRBV7-9; CDR3 protein: ASSNPDSFSYEQY
D gene: -; V gene: TRBV19; CDR3 protein: ASSILTSLNEQF
D gene: -; V gene: TRBV19; CDR3 protein: ASSISSVAYNEQF
D gene: TRBD2; V gene: TRBV4-1; CDR3 protein: ASSQAGLAGADTQY
D gene: -; V gene: TRBV4-1; CDR3 protein: ASSGLRTGRANTGELF
D gene: -; V gene: TRBV29-1; CDR3 protein: SVEPLANSYNEQF
D gene: TRBD1; V gene: TRBV4-1; CDR3 protein: ASSPVKGKQGALDTQY
D gene: TRBD1; V gene: TRBV11-2; CDR3 protein: ASSSPRGQGAYEQY
D gene: TRBD1; V gene: TRBV7-2; CDR3 protein: ASSSGQGAFISYNEQF
D gene: -; V gene: TRBV27; CDR3 protein: ASSLGQGPYEQY
D gene: TRBD1; V gene: TRBV7-9; CDR3 protein: ASSARTGSNYGYT
D gene: -; V gene: TRBV15; CDR3 protein: ATSRDLQGQF
D gene: -; V gene: TRBV7-3; CDR3 protein: ASSPGPMNTEAF
D gene: -; V gene: TRBV19; CDR3 protein: ASSILRERSYEQY
D gene: TRBD2; V gene: TRBV7-2; CDR3 protein: ASSLVPAGGKDTQY
D gene: -; V gene: TRBV19; CDR3 protein: ASSLSSGEYSNQPQH
D gene: TRBD1; V gene: TRBV27; CDR3 protein: ASSSLPTGPYGYT
D gene: -; V gene: TRBV9; CDR3 protein: ASRNRGYT
D gene: TRBD1; V gene: TRBV5-1; CDR3 protein: ASSSYGTGRNEQF
D gene: TRBD1; V gene: TRBV13; CDR3 protein: ASSLNSGTGPYEQY
D gene: TRBD2; V gene: TRBV7-9; CDR3 protein: ASSPTSGRAYEQY
D gene: -; V gene: TRBV20-1; CDR3 protein: SAAGKETQY
D gene: -; V gene: TRBV19; CDR3 protein: ASSSAGASYEQY
D gene: TRBD1; V gene: TRBV5-4; CDR3 protein: ASSLTGMNTEAF
D gene: TRBD2; V gene: TRBV19; CDR3 protein: ASSSSGIYNEQF
D gene: TRBD2; V gene: TRBV23-1; CDR3 protein: ASSGLANYANTGELF
D gene: -; V gene: TRBV30; CDR3 protein: AWGRGPYGYT
D gene: -; V gene: TRBV30; CDR3 protein: AWSRGTGANVLT
D gene: -; V gene: TRBV19; CDR3 protein: ASSIVTGAYEQY
D gene: TRBD2; V gene: TRBV4-3; CDR3 protein: ASSPFSGEYEQY
D gene: TRBD1; V gene: TRBV6-1; CDR3 protein: ASSDQGDLSGNTIY
D gene: -; V gene: TRBV4-1; CDR3 protein: ASSRGHDWKPGELF
D gene: -; V gene: TRBV7-9; CDR3 protein: ASSLVGSSQRNTGELF
D gene: TRBD1; V gene: TRBV7-9; CDR3 protein: ASRSGTEKNIQY
D gene: -; V gene: TRBV30; CDR3 protein: AWSSGLGEKLF
D gene: -; V gene: TRBV2; CDR3 protein: ASSEGAGYETQY
D gene: TRBD1; V gene: TRBV15; CDR3 protein: ATSAGQGYEQY
D gene: -; V gene: TRBV11-2; CDR3 protein: ASSLGSYEQY
D gene: TRBD2; V gene: TRBV5-4; CDR3 protein: ASSPGTTLVEQY
D gene: -; V gene: TRBV9; CDR3 protein: ASSLPRGEQF
D gene: -; V gene: TRBV5-5; CDR3 protein: ASSPTRSSSTDTQY
D gene: -; V gene: TRBV5-5; CDR3 protein: ASSLGWRGLETYEQY
D gene: -; V gene: TRBV19; CDR3 protein: ASMGLRNTGELF
D gene: TRBD1; V gene: TRBV15; CDR3 protein: ATSERGGTGEKLF
D gene: -; V gene: TRBV2; CDR3 protein: ASSAFFSAKNIQY
D gene: -; V gene: TRBV30; CDR3 protein: AWSDGIAYEQY
D gene: TRBD2; V gene: TRBV7-9; CDR3 protein: ASSTPLAGRDNEQF
D gene: -; V gene: TRBV27; CDR3 protein: ASSFRDRGTDTQY
D gene: TRBD2; V gene: TRBV7-6; CDR3 protein: ASSLQGGSYNEQF
D gene: TRBD1; V gene: TRBV7-9; CDR3 protein: ASSPSDRSNEKLF
D gene: TRBD2; V gene: TRBV2; CDR3 protein: ASSEAPTSLRLAEQF
D gene: TRBD2; V gene: TRBV4-3; CDR3 protein: ASSLGGASGGASTDTQY
D gene: -; V gene: TRBV6-5; CDR3 protein: ASSYNVREQY